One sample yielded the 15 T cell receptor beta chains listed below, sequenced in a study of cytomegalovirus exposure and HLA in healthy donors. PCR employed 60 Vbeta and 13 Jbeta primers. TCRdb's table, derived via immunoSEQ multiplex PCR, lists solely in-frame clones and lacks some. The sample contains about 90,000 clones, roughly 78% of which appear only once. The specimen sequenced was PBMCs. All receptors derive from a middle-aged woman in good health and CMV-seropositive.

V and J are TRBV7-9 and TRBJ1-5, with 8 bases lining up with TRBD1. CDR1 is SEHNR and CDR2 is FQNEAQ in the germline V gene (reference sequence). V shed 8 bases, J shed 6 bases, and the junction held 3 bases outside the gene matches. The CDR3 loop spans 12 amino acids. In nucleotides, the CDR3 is TGTGCCAGCGGACAGGGTGGTCAGCCCCAGCATTTT. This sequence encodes CASGQGGQPQHF.

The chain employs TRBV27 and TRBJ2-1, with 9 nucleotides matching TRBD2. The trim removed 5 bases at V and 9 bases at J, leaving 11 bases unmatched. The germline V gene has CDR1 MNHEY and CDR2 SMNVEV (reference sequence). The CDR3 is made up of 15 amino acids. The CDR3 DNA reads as TGTGCCAGCAGTCCCTTTCTAGCGGGAATAGGTGAGCAGTTCTTC. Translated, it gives CASSPFLAGIGEQFF.

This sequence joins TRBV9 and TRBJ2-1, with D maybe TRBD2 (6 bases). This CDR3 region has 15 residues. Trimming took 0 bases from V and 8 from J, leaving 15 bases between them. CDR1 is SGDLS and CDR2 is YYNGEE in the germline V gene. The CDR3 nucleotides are TGTGCCAGCAGCGTAGAGGAGGGAGCCTTTGATGAGCAGTTCTTC. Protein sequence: CASSVEEGAFDEQFF.

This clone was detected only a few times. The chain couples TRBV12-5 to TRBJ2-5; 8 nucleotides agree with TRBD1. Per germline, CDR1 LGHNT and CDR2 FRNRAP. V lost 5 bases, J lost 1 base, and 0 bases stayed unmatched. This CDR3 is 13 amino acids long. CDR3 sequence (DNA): TGTGCTAGTGGTCAGGGGGCCCAAGAGACCCAGTACTTC. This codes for CASGQGAQETQYF.

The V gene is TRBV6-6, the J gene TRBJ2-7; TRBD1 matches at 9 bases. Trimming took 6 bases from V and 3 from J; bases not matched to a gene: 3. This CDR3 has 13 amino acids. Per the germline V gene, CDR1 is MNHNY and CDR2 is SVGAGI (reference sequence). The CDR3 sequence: CASSMGQGYEQYF. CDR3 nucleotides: TGTGCCAGCAGCATGGGACAGGGCTACGAGCAGTACTTC.

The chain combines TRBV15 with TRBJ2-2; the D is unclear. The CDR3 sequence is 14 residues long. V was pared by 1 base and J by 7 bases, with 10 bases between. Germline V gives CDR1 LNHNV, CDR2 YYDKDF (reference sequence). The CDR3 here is CATSRGGAFGELFF. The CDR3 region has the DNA TGTGCCACCAGCAGAGGAGGCGCGTTCGGGGAGCTGTTTTTT.

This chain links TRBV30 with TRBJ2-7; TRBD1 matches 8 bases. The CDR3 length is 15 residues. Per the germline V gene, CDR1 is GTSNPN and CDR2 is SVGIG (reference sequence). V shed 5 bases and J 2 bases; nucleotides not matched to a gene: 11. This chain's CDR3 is CAWGAGQGLTYEQYF. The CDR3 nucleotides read TGTGCCTGGGGGGCAGGACAGGGTTTAACCTACGAGCAGTACTTC.

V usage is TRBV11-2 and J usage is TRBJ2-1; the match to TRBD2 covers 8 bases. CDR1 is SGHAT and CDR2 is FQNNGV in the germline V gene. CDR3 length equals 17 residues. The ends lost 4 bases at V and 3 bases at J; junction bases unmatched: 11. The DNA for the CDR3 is TGTGCCAGCAGCTCCCTTGCAGCGGGAGTGAACTACAATGAGCAGTTCTTC. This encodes CASSSLAAGVNYNEQFF.

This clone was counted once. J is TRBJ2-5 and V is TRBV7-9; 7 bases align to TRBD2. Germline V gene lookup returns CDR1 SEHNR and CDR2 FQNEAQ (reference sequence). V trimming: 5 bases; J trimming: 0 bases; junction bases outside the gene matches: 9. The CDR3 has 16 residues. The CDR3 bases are TGTGCCAGCAGCCGTTCTAGCGGCACGTACCAAGAGACCCAGTACTTC. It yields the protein CASSRSSGTYQETQYF.

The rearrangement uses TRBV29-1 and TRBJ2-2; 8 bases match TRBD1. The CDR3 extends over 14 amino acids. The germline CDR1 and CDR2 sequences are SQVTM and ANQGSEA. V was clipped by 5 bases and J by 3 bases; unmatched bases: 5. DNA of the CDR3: TGCAGCGTTCGGATGGACAGGGACACCGGGGAGCTGTTTTTT. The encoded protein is CSVRMDRDTGELFF.

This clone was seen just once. For the CDR3, the DNA is TGCGCCAGCAGCCAGGCGTTGTGGGGCACCTACGAGCAGTACTTC. Translated, it gives CASSQALWGTYEQYF. The rearrangement links TRBV4-3 to TRBJ2-7; D is perhaps TRBD1 (5 bases). The CDR3 sequence is 15 residues long. Germline lookup yields CDR1 LGHNA and CDR2 YSLEER. Trimming shortened V by 3 bases and J by 2 bases, and 14 bases separated the two germline ends.

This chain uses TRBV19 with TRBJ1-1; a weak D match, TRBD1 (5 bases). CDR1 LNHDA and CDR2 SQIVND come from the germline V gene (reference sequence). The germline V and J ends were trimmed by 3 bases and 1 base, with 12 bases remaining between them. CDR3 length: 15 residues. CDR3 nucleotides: TGTGCCAGTAGTATTCCCCCTACAGGGAACACTGAAGCTTTCTTT. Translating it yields CASSIPPTGNTEAFF.

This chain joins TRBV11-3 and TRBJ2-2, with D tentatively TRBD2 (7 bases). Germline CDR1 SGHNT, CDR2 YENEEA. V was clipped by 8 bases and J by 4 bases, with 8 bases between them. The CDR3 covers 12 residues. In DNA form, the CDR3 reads TGTGCCAGCGGGGGGGCCACCGGGGAGCTGTTTTTT. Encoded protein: CASGGATGELFF.

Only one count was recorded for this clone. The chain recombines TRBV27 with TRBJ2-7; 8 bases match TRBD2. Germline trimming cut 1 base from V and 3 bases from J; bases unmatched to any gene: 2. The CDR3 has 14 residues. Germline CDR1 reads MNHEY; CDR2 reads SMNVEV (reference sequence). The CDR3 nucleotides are TGTGCCAGCAGTTTATTTGCGGGAGGCTACGAGCAGTACTTC. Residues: CASSLFAGGYEQYF.

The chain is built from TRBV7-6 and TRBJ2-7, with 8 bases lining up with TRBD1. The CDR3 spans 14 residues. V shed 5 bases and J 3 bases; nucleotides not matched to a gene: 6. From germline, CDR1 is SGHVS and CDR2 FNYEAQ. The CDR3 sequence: CASSAGTGNYEQYF. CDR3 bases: TGTGCCAGCAGCGCCGGGACAGGAAACTACGAGCAGTACTTC.